This record covers a single TCR beta chain. The antigen is unknown. This CDR3 spans 14 amino acids. CDR1 and CDR2 (germline): LNHDA, SQIVND (reference sequence). The ends were cut back, 4 bases at V and 7 bases at J, with 14 bases in the middle. This specimen belongs to a study of persistence of HIV-infected CD4 T cells. Overall study results and limits: TCR oligoclonality correlated with proviral oligoclonality in the same sorted populations.

Nonspecific anti-CD3/anti-CD28 bead stimulation represents the broad CD4+ T cell repertoire. CD4+ T cells upregulating both CD40 ligand and CD69 were sorted as responding cells. Donors had CD4+ T cell counts above 400 cells/uL and were CMV-seropositive. Anti-CD28/CD49d costimulation, CD40-blocking antibody and enfuvirtide were given to CD8-depleted PBMCs for 15 to 20 hours. This was the immunoSEQ version 4 assay in survey mode. Assay: immunoSEQ multiplex PCR; the TCRdb copy retains only in-frame clones and omits some. The top ten clones hold over 0.45% of a sample with tens of thousands of clones, about 85% of them seen once.

The source was CD4+ T cells sorted from PBMCs after roughly 18-hour stimulation, collected from a patient who received antiretroviral therapy. The source of this sequence is an adult woman with HIV who was CMV-seropositive. V usage is TRBV19 and J usage is TRBJ1-5; no firm D call. The CDR3, as DNA: TGTGCCAGTAGTACAAGAGACTACCTACAGCCCCAGCATTTT. It translates to CASSTRDYLQPQHF. Variable domain in full (rest from reference TRBV19 and TRBJ1-5): DGGITQSPKYLFRKEGQNVTLSCEQNLNHDAMYWYRQDPGQGLRLIYYSQIVNDFQKGDIAEGYSVSREKKESFPLTVTSAQKNPTAFYLCASSTRDYLQPQHFGDGTRLSIL.